The 24 T cell receptor beta chains below all came from one sample that was sequenced in a study of blood T cell repertoires in COVID-19. Libraries were prepared by immunoSEQ multiplex PCR; TCRdb keeps only in-frame clonotypes and omits some of them. Of approximately 200,000 clones in the sample, 70% to 90% were seen once. The sample comprised PBMCs or T cells enriched from blood (not recorded which). The receptors here all came from a woman aged 35 to 49 with acute COVID-19.

The V and J genes are TRBV7-3 and TRBJ2-1, with TRBD2 identical over 7 bases. The CDR3 spans 14 residues. J gave up 8 bases and V 4 bases, and 8 bases lay outside the gene matches. CDR1 SGHTA and CDR2 FQGTGA come from the germline V gene. In DNA form, the CDR3 reads TGTGCCAGCAGCTCTGGACTAGACTCCGATGAGCAGTTCTTC. The encoded protein is CASSSGLDSDEQFF.

The chain is built from TRBV10-3 and TRBJ1-1, with a tentative D call TRBD1 (5 bases). V dropped 8 bases and J dropped 6 bases, with 22 bases sitting between them. CDR1 is ENHRY, CDR2 SYGVKD, per germline. The CDR3 runs 15 residues. Here the CDR3 DNA reads TGTGCCATCCTCGGTAGGGGCAGAAGTGGCCCTGAAGCTTTCTTT. The encoded protein is CAILGRGRSGPEAFF.

The chain links TRBV5-1 to TRBJ2-5; TRBD2 is a possible D gene (6 bases). Germline values: CDR1 SGHRS, CDR2 YFSETQ. This CDR3 spans 12 amino acids. Trimming pared 4 bases from V and 4 bases from J, leaving 8 bases between. DNA for the CDR3: TGCGCCAGCAGCCCGGGACTAGAGACCCAGTACTTC. Translating gives CASSPGLETQYF.

This clone was found a few times. V gene TRBV5-1 combines with J gene TRBJ2-3; 9 bases match TRBD2. V was pared by 2 bases and J by 4 bases, with 5 bases of the junction left unmatched. The CDR3 has 15 amino acids. Germline CDR1 SGHRS, CDR2 YFSETQ. The CDR3 loop reads CASSLASGAADTQYF. Written as DNA, the CDR3 is TGCGCCAGCAGCTTAGCTAGCGGGGCCGCAGATACGCAGTATTTT.

This clone was counted at least ten times. The genes are TRBV24-1 and TRBJ1-5; the match to TRBD1 covers 8 bases. This CDR3 contains 16 residues. With V trimmed by 5 bases and J by 2 bases, 7 bases remained unmatched. Looked up from germline, CDR1 is KGHDR and CDR2 is SFDVKD. The CDR3 region is CATSGTGTSGNQPQHF. CDR3 bases: TGTGCCACCAGTGGGACAGGGACGTCAGGCAATCAGCCCCAGCATTTT.

Many counts were recorded for this clone. The J gene is TRBJ2-3, the V gene TRBV20-1, with D perhaps TRBD1 (5 bases). The germline gives CDR1 DFQATT, CDR2 SNEGSKA (reference sequence). V lost 3 bases, J lost 4 bases, and 11 bases lay in between. This CDR3 is built from 13 residues. The CDR3 DNA reads TGCAGTGCTAGTAAGGGGAAGGCAGATACGCAGTATTTT. It codes for CSASKGKADTQYF.

The V and J genes are TRBV28 and TRBJ1-5; tentatively, D is TRBD1 (6 bases). CDR1 is MDHEN, CDR2 SYDVKM, per germline. Deletions cut 5 bases from V and 4 bases from J, with 12 bases between. The CDR3 totals 14 residues. The CDR3 is CASSRTAGNQPQHF. CDR3 coding DNA: TGTGCCAGCAGTAGGACAGCGGGAAATCAGCCCCAGCATTTT.

The chain uses TRBV20-1 and TRBJ2-1; TRBD2 matches at 7 bases. Germline loops: CDR1 DFQATT, CDR2 SNEGSKA (reference sequence). This CDR3 has 17 amino acids. Trimming at V came to 3 bases and at J to 0 bases, leaving 11 bases not matched to a gene. CDR3 sequence (DNA): TGCAGTGCTAGTGGCAGAATAAGGACTAGCTCCTACAATGAGCAGTTCTTC. The encoded protein is CSASGRIRTSSYNEQFF.

The V and J genes are TRBV10-3 and TRBJ1-2; no clear D gene. Germline V gives CDR1 ENHRY, CDR2 SYGVKD. V was trimmed by 4 bases and J by 4 bases, leaving 10 bases between them. The CDR3 is 13 residues long. The CDR3 is CAISAGKGYGYTF. The CDR3 DNA is TGTGCCATCAGTGCGGGGAAAGGCTATGGCTACACCTTC.

This clone was seen a few times. The V and J genes are TRBV19 and TRBJ1-5, with TRBD1 as a possible D gene (5 bases). The CDR3 runs 16 residues. Germline CDR1 and CDR2: LNHDA and SQIVND (reference sequence). Trimming left V 2 bases short and J 2 bases short, with 13 bases between. The CDR3 region is CASSILWTGGNQPQHF. The CDR3 DNA follows: TGTGCCAGTAGTATACTCTGGACGGGGGGCAATCAGCCCCAGCATTTT.

The chain's CDR3 is CAWNRLQGGSPLHF. The CDR3 DNA follows: TGTGCCTGGAATCGTTTACAGGGCGGTTCACCCCTCCACTTT. V gene TRBV30 combines with J gene TRBJ1-6; TRBD1 might be the D (6 bases). Trimming removed 4 bases at V and 9 bases at J, with 16 bases between. CDR3 size: 14 residues. CDR1 GTSNPN and CDR2 SVGIG come from the germline V gene (reference sequence). Full variable domain (outside the CDR3, taken from reference TRBV30 and TRBJ1-6): SQTIHQWPATLVQPVGSPLSLECTVEGTSNPNLYWYRQAAGRGLQLLFYSVGIGQISSEVPQNLSASRPQDRQFILSSKKLLLSDSGFYLCAWNRLQGGSPLHFGNGTRLTVT.

This rearrangement joins TRBV5-5 to TRBJ1-2, with D possibly matching TRBD1 (6 bases). The CDR3 runs to 16 residues. The germline V gene encodes CDR1 SGHKS and CDR2 YYEKEE (reference sequence). Deletions cut 4 bases from V and 6 bases from J, with 22 bases between. CDR3 in DNA: TGTGCCAGCAGCGGGAGGGGGACACGAAGAGGCAATGGCTACACCTTC. It is translated as CASSGRGTRRGNGYTF.

The chain couples TRBV7-2 to TRBJ1-2; D gene unclear. Germline V lookup: CDR1 SGHTA, CDR2 FQGNSA. The germline V and J ends were trimmed by 3 bases and 2 bases, with 10 bases remaining between them. The length of the CDR3 is 14 residues. The CDR3 bases are TGTGCCAGCAGCTTTGACGGAGTGAACTATGGCTACACCTTC. Amino acids: CASSFDGVNYGYTF.

This sequence joins TRBV6-5 and TRBJ1-6, with a possible D match to TRBD1 (6 bases). CDR1 is MNHEY, CDR2 SVGAGI, per germline. The CDR3 consists of 15 residues. V lost 7 bases and J 9 bases, leaving 19 bases between the germline ends. The CDR3 DNA sequence: TGTGCCAGCACCCTAGGGGGACCCTCTTCTTCACCCCTCCACTTT. Its protein is CASTLGGPSSSPLHF.

This clone was recorded only once. The J gene is TRBJ1-2, the V gene TRBV11-2; a possible D gene is TRBD1 (6 bases). Germline V gene lookup returns CDR1 SGHAT and CDR2 FQNNGV. The CDR3 totals 15 residues. V dropped 1 base and J dropped 0 bases, with 9 bases sitting between them. CDR3 region: CASSLGTVTNYGYTF. The CDR3 DNA is TGTGCCAGCAGCTTAGGGACAGTTACTAACTATGGCTACACCTTC.

This rearrangement joins TRBV5-4 to TRBJ1-6; TRBD1 is a possible D gene (6 bases). Germline V lookup: CDR1 SGHNT, CDR2 YYREEE (reference sequence). V dropped 5 bases and J dropped 6 bases, with 21 bases sitting between them. The CDR3 is 17 amino acids. The CDR3: CASRAKLLTGLNSPLHF. The DNA for the CDR3 is TGTGCCAGCAGAGCAAAACTCCTGACAGGTCTTAATTCACCCCTCCACTTT.

This rearrangement joins TRBV6-5 to TRBJ1-5, with 10 positions matching TRBD1. Germline CDR1 MNHEY, CDR2 SVGAGI. The CDR3 runs 15 residues. J lost 0 bases, V lost 5 bases, and 1 base had no gene match. The CDR3 DNA follows: TGTGCCAGCAGTCGGACAGGGGGTAGCAATCAGCCCCAGCATTTT. Residues: CASSRTGGSNQPQHF.

V usage is TRBV7-9 and J usage is TRBJ1-4, with 11 bases matching TRBD1. V lost 3 bases, J lost 8 bases, and 8 bases stayed unmatched. CDR1 SEHNR and CDR2 FQNEAQ come from the germline V gene (reference sequence). The CDR3 has 16 residues. The CDR3 here is CASSLGGQGATEKLFF. DNA for the CDR3: TGTGCCAGCAGCTTGGGAGGACAGGGGGCTACAGAAAAACTGTTTTTT.

The chain joins TRBV19 to TRBJ2-3; tentative D call: TRBD1 (7 bases). The CDR3 is 17 amino acids. The V end was cut by 4 bases, the J end by 2 bases, with 19 bases between. Per germline, CDR1 LNHDA and CDR2 SQIVND (reference sequence). CDR3 nucleotides: TGTGCCAGTAGTAGCCCCGGGGGACAGAGAATCACAGATACGCAGTATTTT. As protein: CASSSPGGQRITDTQYF.

The chain recombines TRBV6-5 with TRBJ2-7, with 12 bases that match TRBD2. The CDR3 runs 14 residues. Trimming took 4 bases from V and 4 from J; bases not matched to a gene: 2. Germline V lookup: CDR1 MNHEY, CDR2 SVGAGI. The CDR3 DNA sequence: TGTGCCAGCAGTTTAGGACTAGCGGGATACGAGCAGTACTTC. It codes for CASSLGLAGYEQYF.

The gene calls are TRBV2 and TRBJ1-6; D is unclear. Trimming stripped 6 bases from V and 6 bases from J, with 15 bases between. Germline V gene lookup returns CDR1 SNHLY and CDR2 FYNNEI. This CDR3 comprises 15 residues. In DNA form, the CDR3 reads TGTGCCAGCAGGGAAAGTGGAGGATCTAATTCACCCCTCCACTTT. This codes for CASRESGGSNSPLHF.

This chain connects TRBV5-3 to TRBJ1-6, with 7 bases matching TRBD1. TRBV5-3 carries the ORF label, with uncertain function. The CDR3 loop spans 15 amino acids. J gave up 7 bases and V 3 bases, and 7 bases lay outside the gene matches. The DNA for the CDR3 is TGTGCCAGAAGCTCAGAGACAGGGCAGAATTCACCCCTCCACTTT. As protein: CARSSETGQNSPLHF.

The chain links TRBV18 to TRBJ2-6, with D unclear. The V and J ends lost 6 bases and 0 bases respectively, with 9 bases between them. The CDR3 loop spans 15 amino acids. In germline, CDR1 is KGHSH, CDR2 LQKENI. The CDR3 DNA is TGTGCCAGCTCGAAAGGCGGCTCTGGGGCCAACGTCCTGACTTTC. It translates to CASSKGGSGANVLTF.

This clone was found once. J is TRBJ1-6 and V is TRBV7-9; D ambiguous. The CDR3 consists of 13 residues. The germline CDR1 and CDR2 sequences are SEHNR and FQNEAQ (reference sequence). Trimming shortened V by 1 base and J by 9 bases, and 7 bases separated the two germline ends. The CDR3 protein is CASSLDGGSPLHF. CDR3 DNA sequence: TGTGCCAGCAGCTTAGACGGAGGTTCACCCCTCCACTTT.